The clone carrying this T cell receptor (beta chain) has more than one count but fewer than ten. This specimen belongs to a study of blood T cell repertoires in COVID-19. Overall study: The United States, Italy and Spain provided the acute and convalescent COVID-19 samples.

The repertoire was sequenced with immunoSEQ multiplex PCR; TCRdb's copy has only in-frame clones and lacks some. The profile shows approximately 56,000 clones, 81% of them singletons. The germline V and J ends were trimmed by 5 bases and 2 bases, with 12 bases remaining between them. The CDR3 is 14 amino acids. Germline-derived CDR1 and CDR2 are SNHLY and FYNNEI. The TCR was taken from a woman aged 80 or over with COVID-19, enrolled during active disease. The rearrangement joins TRBV2 to TRBJ1-2; TRBD1 is a possible D gene (5 bases). The sample consisted of peripheral blood. The CDR3 bases are TGTGCCAGCAGTACGGGACTGTTAAACTATGGCTACACCTTC. Translated: CASSTGLLNYGYTF.